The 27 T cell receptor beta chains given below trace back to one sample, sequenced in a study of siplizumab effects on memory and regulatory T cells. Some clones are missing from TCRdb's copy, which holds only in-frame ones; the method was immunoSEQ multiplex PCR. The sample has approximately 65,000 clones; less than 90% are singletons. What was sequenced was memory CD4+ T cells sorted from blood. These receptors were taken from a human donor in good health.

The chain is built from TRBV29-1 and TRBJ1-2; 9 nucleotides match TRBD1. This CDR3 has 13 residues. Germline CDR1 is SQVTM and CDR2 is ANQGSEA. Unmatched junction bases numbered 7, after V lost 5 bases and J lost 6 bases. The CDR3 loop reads CSVPPGTGNGYTF. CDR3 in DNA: TGCAGCGTTCCGCCGGGGACAGGGAATGGCTACACCTTC.

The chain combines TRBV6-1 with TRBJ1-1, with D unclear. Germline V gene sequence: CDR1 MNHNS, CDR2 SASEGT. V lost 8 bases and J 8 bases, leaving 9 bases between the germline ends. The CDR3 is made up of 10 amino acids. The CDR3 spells CASQSTEAFF. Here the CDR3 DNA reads TGTGCCAGCCAGTCCACAGAAGCTTTCTTT.

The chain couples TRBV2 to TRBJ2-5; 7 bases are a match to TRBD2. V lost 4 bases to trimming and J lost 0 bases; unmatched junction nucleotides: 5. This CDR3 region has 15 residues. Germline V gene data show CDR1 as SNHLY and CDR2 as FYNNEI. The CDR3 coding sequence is TGTGCCAGCAGTGGGCGAGCGGGGTACCAAGAGACCCAGTACTTC. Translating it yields CASSGRAGYQETQYF.

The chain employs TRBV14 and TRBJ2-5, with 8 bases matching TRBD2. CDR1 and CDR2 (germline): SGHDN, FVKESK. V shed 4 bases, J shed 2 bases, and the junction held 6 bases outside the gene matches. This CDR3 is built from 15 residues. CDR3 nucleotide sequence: TGTGCCAGCAGCCCTCTTAGCGGGATACAAGAGACCCAGTACTTC. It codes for CASSPLSGIQETQYF.

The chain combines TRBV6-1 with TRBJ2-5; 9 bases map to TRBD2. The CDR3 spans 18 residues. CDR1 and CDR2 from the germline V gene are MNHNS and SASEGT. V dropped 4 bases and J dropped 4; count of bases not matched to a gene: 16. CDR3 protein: CASSALAQGGGGRETQYF. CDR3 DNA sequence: TGTGCCAGCAGTGCCTTGGCACAGGGCGGGGGGGGTCGAGAGACCCAGTACTTC.

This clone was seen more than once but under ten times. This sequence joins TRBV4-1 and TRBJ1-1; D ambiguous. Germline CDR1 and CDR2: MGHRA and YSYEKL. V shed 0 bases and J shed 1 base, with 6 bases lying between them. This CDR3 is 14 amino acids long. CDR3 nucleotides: TGCGCCAGCAGCCAAGAATGGGGGAACACTGAAGCTTTCTTT. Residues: CASSQEWGNTEAFF.

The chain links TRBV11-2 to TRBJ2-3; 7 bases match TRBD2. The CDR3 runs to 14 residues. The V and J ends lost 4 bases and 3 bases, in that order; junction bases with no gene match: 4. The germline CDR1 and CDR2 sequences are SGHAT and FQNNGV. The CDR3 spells CASSSLASTDTQYF. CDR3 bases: TGTGCCAGCAGCTCACTAGCGTCGACAGATACGCAGTATTTT.

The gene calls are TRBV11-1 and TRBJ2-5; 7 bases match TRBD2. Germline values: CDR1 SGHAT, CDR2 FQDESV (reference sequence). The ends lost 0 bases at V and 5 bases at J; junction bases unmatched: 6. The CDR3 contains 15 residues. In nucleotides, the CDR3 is TGTGCCAGCAGCTTAGCGCGGGAGTGGGGGGAGACCCAGTACTTC. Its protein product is CASSLAREWGETQYF.

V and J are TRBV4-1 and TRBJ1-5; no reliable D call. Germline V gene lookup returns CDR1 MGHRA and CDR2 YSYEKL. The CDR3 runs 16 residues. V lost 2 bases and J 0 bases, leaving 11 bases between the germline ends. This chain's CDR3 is CASSQNPSSSNQPQHF. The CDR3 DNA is TGCGCCAGCAGCCAAAACCCCAGCAGTAGCAATCAGCCCCAGCATTTT.

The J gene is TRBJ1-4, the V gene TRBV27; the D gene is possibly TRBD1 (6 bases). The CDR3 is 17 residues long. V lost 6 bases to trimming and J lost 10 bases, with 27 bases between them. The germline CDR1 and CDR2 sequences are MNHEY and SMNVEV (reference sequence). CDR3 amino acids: CASSRYPGQGTDGKLFF. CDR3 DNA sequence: TGTGCCAGCAGCCGCTACCCCGGTCAGGGGACTGACGGAAAACTGTTTTTT.

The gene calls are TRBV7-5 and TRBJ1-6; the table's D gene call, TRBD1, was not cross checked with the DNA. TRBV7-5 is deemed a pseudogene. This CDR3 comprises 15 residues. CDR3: CARSLCSTGDSPLHF. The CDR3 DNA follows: TGTGCCAGAAGCTTATGTTCGACAGGGGATTCACCCCTCCACTTT.

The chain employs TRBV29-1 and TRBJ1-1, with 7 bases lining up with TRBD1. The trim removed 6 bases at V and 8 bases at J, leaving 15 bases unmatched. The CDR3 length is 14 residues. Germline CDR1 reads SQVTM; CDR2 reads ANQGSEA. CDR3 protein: CSVETGMGKGEAFF. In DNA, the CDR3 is TGCAGCGTCGAGACAGGGATGGGAAAGGGCGAAGCTTTCTTT.

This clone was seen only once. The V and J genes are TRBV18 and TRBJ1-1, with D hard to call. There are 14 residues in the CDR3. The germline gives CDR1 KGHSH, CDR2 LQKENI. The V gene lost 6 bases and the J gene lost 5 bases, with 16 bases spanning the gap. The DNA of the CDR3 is TGTGCCAGCTCCCCCCTGTCCGGGGAAACTGAAGCTTTCTTT. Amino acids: CASSPLSGETEAFF.

CDR3 in DNA: TGTGCCAGCAGCGTAGGAGACAGCGGGACTAGAACCGGGGAGCTGTTTTTT. Translating gives CASSVGDSGTRTGELFF. This rearrangement joins TRBV9 to TRBJ2-2; TRBD2 agrees at 8 bases. V was clipped by 0 bases and J by 5 bases; unmatched bases: 9. The CDR3 consists of 17 residues. CDR1 SGDLS and CDR2 YYNGEE come from the germline V gene.

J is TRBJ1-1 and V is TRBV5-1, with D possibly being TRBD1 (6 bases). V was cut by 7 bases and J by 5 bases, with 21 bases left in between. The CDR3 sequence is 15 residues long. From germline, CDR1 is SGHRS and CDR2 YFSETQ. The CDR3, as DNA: TGCGCCAGCGCTACCTTGGGGGGCCAGGGGACTGAAGCTTTCTTT. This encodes CASATLGGQGTEAFF.

The CDR3 region has the DNA TGTGCCAGCAGTTTAGGGCAGACATACTTGAACACTGAAGCTTTCTTT. Translation: CASSLGQTYLNTEAFF. The chain carries TRBV27 and TRBJ1-1, with D uncertain. This CDR3 has 16 amino acids. Deletions cut 2 bases from V and 0 bases from J, with 13 bases between. Per germline, CDR1 MNHEY and CDR2 SMNVEV (reference sequence).

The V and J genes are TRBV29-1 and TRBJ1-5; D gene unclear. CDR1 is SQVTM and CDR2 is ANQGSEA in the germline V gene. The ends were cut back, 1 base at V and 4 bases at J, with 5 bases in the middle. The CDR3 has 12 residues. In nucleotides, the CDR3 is TGCAGCGTTGAAGGGGAGAATCAGCCCCAGCATTTT. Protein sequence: CSVEGENQPQHF.

The CDR3 coding sequence is TGTGCCAGCAGCCGGGACGTTTGGCCAGATACGCAGTATTTT. This sequence encodes CASSRDVWPDTQYF. The chain has TRBV27 and TRBJ2-3, with D possibly called TRBD1 or TRBD2 (5 bases each). Germline CDR1 reads MNHEY; CDR2 reads SMNVEV (reference sequence). This CDR3 has 14 amino acids. Trimming took 6 bases from V and 4 from J, leaving 14 bases between them.

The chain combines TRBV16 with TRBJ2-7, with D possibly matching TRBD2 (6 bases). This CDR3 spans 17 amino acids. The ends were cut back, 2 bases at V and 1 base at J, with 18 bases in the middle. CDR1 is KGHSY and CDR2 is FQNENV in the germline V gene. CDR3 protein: CASSQPGTLTNSYEQYF. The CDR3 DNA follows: TGTGCCAGCAGCCAACCCGGGACTCTTACAAATTCCTACGAGCAGTACTTC. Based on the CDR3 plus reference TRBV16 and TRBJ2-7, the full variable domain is GEEVAQTPKHLVRGEGQKAKLYCAPIKGHSYVFWYQQVLKNEFKFLISFQNENVFDETGMPKERFSAKCLPNSPCSLEIQATKLEDSAVYFCASSQPGTLTNSYEQYFGPGTRLTVT.

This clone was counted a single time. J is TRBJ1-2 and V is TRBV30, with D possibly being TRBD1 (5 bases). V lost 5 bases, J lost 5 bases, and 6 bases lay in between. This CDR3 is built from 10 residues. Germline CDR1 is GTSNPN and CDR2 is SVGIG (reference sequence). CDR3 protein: CAWGAYGYTF. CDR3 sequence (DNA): TGTGCCTGGGGGGCATATGGCTACACCTTC.

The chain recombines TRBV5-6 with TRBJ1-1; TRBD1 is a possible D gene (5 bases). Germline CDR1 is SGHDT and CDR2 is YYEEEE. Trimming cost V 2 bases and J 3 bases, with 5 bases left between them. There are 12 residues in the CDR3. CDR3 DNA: TGTGCCAGCAGCTTAGGGGACACTGAAGCTTTCTTT. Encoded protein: CASSLGDTEAFF.

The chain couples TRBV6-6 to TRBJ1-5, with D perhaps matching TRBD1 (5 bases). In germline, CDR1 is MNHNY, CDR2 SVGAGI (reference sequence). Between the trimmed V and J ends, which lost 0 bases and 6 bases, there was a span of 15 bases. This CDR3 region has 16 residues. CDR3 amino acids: CASSYSSRGMGQPQHF. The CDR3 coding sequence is TGTGCCAGCAGTTACTCGAGTCGGGGGATGGGTCAGCCCCAGCATTTT.

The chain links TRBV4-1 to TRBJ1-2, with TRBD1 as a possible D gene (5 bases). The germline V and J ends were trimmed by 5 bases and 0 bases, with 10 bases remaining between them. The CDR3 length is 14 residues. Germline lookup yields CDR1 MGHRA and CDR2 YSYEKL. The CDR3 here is CASSSRGANYGYTF. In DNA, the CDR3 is TGCGCCAGCAGCTCTCGGGGGGCTAACTATGGCTACACCTTC.

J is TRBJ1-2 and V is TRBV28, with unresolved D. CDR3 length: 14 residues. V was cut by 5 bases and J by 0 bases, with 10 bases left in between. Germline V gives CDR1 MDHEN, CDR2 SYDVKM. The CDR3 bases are TGTGCCAGCAGTCCGGCAACGGCTAACTATGGCTACACCTTC. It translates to CASSPATANYGYTF.

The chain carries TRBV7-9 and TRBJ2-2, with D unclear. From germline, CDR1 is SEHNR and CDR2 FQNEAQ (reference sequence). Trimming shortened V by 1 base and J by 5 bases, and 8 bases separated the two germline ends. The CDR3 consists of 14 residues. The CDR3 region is CASSLEEQTGELFF. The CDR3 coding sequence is TGTGCCAGCAGCTTAGAGGAGCAAACCGGGGAGCTGTTTTTT.

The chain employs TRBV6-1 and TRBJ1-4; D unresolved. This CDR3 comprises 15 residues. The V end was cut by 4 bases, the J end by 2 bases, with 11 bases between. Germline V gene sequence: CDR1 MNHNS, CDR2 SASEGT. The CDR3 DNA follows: TGTGCCAGCAGTGGATGGAGTCCGACTAATGAAAAACTGTTTTTT. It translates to CASSGWSPTNEKLFF.

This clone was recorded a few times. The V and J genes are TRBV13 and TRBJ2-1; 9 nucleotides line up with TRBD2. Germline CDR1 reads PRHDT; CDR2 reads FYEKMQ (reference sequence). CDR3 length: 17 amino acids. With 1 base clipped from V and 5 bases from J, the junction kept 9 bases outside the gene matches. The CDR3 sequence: CASSLVVTLAGNNEQFF. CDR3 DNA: TGTGCCAGCAGCTTAGTCGTCACGCTAGCGGGGAACAATGAGCAGTTCTTC. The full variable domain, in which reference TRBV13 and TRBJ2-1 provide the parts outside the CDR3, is AAGVIQSPRHLIKEKRETATLKCYPIPRHDTVYWYQQGPGQDPQFLISFYEKMQSDKGSIPDRFSAQQFSDYHSELNMSSLELGDSALYFCASSLVVTLAGNNEQFFGPGTRLTVL.